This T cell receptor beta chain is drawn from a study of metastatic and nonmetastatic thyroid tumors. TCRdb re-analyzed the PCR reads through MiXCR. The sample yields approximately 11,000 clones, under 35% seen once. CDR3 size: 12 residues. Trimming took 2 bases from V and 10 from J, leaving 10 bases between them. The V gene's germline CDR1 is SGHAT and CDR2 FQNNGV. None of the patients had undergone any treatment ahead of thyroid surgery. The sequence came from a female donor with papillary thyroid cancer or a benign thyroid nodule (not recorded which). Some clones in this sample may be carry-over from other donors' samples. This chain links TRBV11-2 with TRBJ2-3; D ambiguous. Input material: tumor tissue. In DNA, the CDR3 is TGTGCCAGCAGCTTAACTGGAGAATCGCAGTATTTT. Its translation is CASSLTGESQYF.